These T cell receptor beta chains were read from a single sample in a study of shared clonotypes between healthy human individuals. Only in-frame clones appear in the TCRdb table, and some are missing; sequencing was by immunoSEQ multiplex PCR. The repertoire holds nearly 2 million clones, around 96% seen once, with under 1.5% in the top ten. Sequencing was performed on naive CD8+ T cells sorted from blood. These TCRs come from a young man in good health. CDR3s include the opening cysteine and the closing phenylalanine or tryptophan. D genes are given only for firm matches.

j_call d_call v_call cdr3_aa
TRBJ1-5 - TRBV7-9 CASSTSDSHQPQHF
TRBJ2-5 TRBD2 TRBV9 CASSVTSSGSEETQYF
TRBJ2-2 - TRBV27 CASSLGSGELFF
TRBJ2-3 - TRBV30 CAWSFGSTDTQYF
TRBJ1-3 - TRBV27 CASWDGSGNTIYF
TRBJ2-6 - TRBV9 CASSVEVGGEAYSGANVLTF
TRBJ2-5 - TRBV5-8 CASSLTPLTDLLGETQYF
TRBJ2-7 - TRBV5-1 CASSTQGAVYEQYF
TRBJ1-5 - TRBV15 CATSRESEGQPQHF
TRBJ2-3 - TRBV7-9 CASSLDHSRTDTQYF